This T cell receptor beta chain was identified during a study of OX40 agonist ivuxolimab in advanced cancers. Study at large: An anti-OX40 (CD134) antibody with agonistic activity, ivuxolimab, was administered to patients. Subjects had a mean age of approximately 60 years, with a range of roughly 20 to 79; around 80% were male. Three patients showed partial responses: one hepatocellular carcinoma and two cutaneous melanoma cases.

There are 19 residues in the CDR3. After removal of 2 bases from V and 3 bases from J, the junction contained 14 bases not matched to a gene. From germline, CDR1 is SGHTA and CDR2 FQGNSA. Clones were sequenced by immunoSEQ multiplex PCR, and TCRdb holds only the in-frame ones, with some missing. The table includes roughly 92,000 clones, 92% detected once. Study findings and constraints: The 0.1-3.0 mg/kg partial responders had among the lowest clonal expansion.

Details on this clone: What it binds is unknown.

The clonotype was recovered from an adult with an advanced solid tumor such as melanoma, head and neck, liver or kidney cancer. The rearrangement joins TRBV7-2 to TRBJ2-3, with TRBD2 matching over 10 bases. Sequences were derived from CD4+ or CD8+ T cells sorted from blood, sampled in a trial of the OX40 agonist ivuxolimab. Here the CDR3 DNA reads TGTGCCAGCAGCTTATCCGCTAGCGGGAGTGCGGGTCTGACAGATACGCAGTATTTT. This codes for CASSLSASGSAGLTDTQYF.